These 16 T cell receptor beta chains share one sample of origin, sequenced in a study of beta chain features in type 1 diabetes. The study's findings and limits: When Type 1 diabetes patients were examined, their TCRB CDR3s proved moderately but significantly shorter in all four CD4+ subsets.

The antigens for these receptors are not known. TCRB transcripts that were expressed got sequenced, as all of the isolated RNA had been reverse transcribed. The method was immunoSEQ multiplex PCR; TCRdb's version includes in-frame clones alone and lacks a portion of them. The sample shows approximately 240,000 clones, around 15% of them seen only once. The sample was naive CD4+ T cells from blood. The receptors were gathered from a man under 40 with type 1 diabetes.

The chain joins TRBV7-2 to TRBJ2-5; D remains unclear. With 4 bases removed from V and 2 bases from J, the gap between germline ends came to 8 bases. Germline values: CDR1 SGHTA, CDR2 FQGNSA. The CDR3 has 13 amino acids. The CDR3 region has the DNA TGTGCCAGCAGCTCCCTATGGCAAGAGACCCAGTACTTC. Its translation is CASSSLWQETQYF.

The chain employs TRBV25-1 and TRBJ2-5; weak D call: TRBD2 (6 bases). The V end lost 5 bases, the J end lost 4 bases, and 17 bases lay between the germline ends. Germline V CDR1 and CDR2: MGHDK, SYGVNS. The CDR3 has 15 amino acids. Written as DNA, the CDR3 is TGTGCCAGCAGTAGGCGCGGGAAGGGAGGAGAGACCCAGTACTTC. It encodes CASSRRGKGGETQYF.

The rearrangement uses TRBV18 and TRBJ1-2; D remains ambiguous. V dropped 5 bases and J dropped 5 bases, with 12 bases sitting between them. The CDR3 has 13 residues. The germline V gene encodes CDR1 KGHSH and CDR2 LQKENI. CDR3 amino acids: CASSELDAYGYTF. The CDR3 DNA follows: TGTGCCAGCTCAGAACTCGACGCTTATGGCTACACCTTC.

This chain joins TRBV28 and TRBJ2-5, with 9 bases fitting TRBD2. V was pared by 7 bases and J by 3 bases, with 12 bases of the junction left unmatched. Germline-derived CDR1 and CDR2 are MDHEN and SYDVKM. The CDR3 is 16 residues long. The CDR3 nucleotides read TGTGCCAGCACTGCACATAGCGGGAGTGGGGAAGAGACCCAGTACTTC. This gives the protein CASTAHSGSGEETQYF.

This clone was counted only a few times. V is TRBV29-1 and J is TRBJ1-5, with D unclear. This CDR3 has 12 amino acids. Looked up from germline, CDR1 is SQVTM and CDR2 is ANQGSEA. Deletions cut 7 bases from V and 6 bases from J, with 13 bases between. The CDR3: CSAHLPRQPQHF. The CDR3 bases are TGCAGCGCTCACTTACCGCGTCAGCCCCAGCATTTT.

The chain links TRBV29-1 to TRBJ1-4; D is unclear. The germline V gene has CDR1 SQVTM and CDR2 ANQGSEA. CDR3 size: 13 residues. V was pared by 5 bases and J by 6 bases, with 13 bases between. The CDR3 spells CSVSGKGYEKLFF. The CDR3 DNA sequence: TGCAGCGTTTCGGGCAAGGGATATGAAAAACTGTTTTTT.

CDR3 in amino acids: CASSPGRGRGNTEAFF. The CDR3 DNA is TGTGCCAGCAGCCCTGGGAGGGGCAGAGGGAACACTGAAGCTTTCTTT. V gene TRBV7-2 combines with J gene TRBJ1-1; a possible D gene is TRBD1 (5 bases). CDR1 SGHTA and CDR2 FQGNSA come from the germline V gene. V was shortened by 5 bases and J by 1 base, with 17 bases between the two germline ends. The CDR3 is 16 residues long.

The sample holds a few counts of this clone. The DNA of the CDR3 is TGCGCCAGCAGTGAGTCTTCCCTAGGGCGTGAGCAGTTCTTC. Protein sequence: CASSESSLGREQFF. This chain uses TRBV10-2 with TRBJ2-1, with D hard to call. The germline V gene has CDR1 WSHSY and CDR2 SAAADI. V was cut by 0 bases and J by 9 bases, with 12 bases left in between. The CDR3 extends over 14 amino acids.

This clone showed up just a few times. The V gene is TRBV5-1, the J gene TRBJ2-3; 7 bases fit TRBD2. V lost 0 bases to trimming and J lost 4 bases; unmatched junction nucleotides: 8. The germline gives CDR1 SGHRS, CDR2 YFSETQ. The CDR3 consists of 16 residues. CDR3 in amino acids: CASSLGGAGVPDTQYF. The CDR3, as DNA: TGCGCCAGCAGCTTGGGAGGCGCGGGAGTACCAGATACGCAGTATTTT.

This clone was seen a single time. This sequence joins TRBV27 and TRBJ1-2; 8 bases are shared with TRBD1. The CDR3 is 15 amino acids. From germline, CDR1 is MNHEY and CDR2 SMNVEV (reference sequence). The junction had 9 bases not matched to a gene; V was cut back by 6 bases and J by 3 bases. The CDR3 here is CASSQDRDGYYGYTF. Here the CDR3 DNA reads TGTGCCAGCAGCCAGGACAGGGACGGATACTATGGCTACACCTTC.

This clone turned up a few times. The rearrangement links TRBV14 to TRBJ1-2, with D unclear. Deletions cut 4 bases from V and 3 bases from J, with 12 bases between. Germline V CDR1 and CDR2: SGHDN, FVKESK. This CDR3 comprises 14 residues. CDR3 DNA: TGTGCCAGCAGCCGTCAGGAGACGGACTATGGCTACACCTTC. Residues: CASSRQETDYGYTF.

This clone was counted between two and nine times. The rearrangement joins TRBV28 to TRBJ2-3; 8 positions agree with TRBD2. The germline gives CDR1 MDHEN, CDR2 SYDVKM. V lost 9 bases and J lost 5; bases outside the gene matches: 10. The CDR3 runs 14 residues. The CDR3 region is CASKASGSEDTQYF. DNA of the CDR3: TGTGCCAGTAAGGCCAGCGGGAGCGAAGATACGCAGTATTTT.

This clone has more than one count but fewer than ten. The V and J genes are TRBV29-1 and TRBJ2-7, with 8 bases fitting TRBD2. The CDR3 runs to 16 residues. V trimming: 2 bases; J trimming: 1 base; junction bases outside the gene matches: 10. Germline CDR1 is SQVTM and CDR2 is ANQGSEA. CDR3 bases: TGCAGCGTTGAAAGAATAGCGGGGCCGATTTCCTACGAGCAGTACTTC. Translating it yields CSVERIAGPISYEQYF.

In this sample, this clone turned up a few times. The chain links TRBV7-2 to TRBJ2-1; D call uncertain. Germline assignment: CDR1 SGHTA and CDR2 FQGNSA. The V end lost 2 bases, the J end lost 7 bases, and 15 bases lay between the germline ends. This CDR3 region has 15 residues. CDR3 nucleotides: TGTGCCAGCAGCTTATTGCGGCCTCCCAGGAATGAGCAGTTCTTC. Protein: CASSLLRPPRNEQFF. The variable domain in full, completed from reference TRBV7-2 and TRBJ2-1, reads GAGVSQSPSNKVTEKGKDVELRCDPISGHTALYWYRQSLGQGLEFLIYFQGNSAPDKSGLPSDRFSAERTGGSVSTLTIQRTQQEDSAVYLCASSLLRPPRNEQFFGPGTRLTVL.

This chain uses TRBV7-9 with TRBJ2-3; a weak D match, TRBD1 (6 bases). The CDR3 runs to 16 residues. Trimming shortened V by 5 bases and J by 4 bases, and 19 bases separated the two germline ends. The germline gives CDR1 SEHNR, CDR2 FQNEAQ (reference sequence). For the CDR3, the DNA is TGTGCCAGCAGCCCAATAACAGGGACAACCCCAGATACGCAGTATTTT. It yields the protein CASSPITGTTPDTQYF.

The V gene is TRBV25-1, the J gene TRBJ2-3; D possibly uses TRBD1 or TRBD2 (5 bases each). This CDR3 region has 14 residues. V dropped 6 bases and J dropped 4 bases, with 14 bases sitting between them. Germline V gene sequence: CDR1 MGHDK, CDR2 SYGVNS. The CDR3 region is CASSLHGAADTQYF. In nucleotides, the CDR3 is TGTGCCAGCAGCCTCCACGGGGCTGCAGATACGCAGTATTTT. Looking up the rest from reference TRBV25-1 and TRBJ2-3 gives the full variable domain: EADIYQTPRYLVIGTGKKITLECSQTMGHDKMYWYQQDPGMELHLIHYSYGVNSTEKGDLSSESTVSRIRTEHFPLTLESARPSHTSQYLCASSLHGAADTQYFGPGTRLTVL.